This record looks at one T cell receptor beta chain sequence and its context. The CDR3 extends over 14 amino acids. Trimming shortened V by 3 bases and J by 2 bases, and 8 bases separated the two germline ends. CDR1 is LNHNV, CDR2 YYDKDF, per germline (reference sequence). This sample was included in a study of T cell responses to AZD1222 COVID-19 vaccine. Sequencing was performed with immunoSEQ multiplex PCR; in TCRdb, only in-frame clones are kept and a portion is missing. The sample includes about 150,000 clones, about 90% of them seen just once. This TCR was sampled from an adult who received the AZD1222 COVID-19 vaccine. The chain joins TRBV15 to TRBJ1-5; D might be TRBD1 (6 bases). The input for sequencing was peripheral blood, taken 28 days after the second AZD1222 dose. CDR3 loop: CATSRGGGNQPQHF. CDR3 in DNA: TGTGCCACCAGCAGGGGGGGCGGCAATCAGCCCCAGCATTTT.